Listed below are T cell receptor beta chains from one sample, sequenced in a study of T-cell memory formation after mild COVID-19. TCRdb reprocessed the 5' RACE reads with MiXCR, giving one entry per CDR3 protein. This sample yields 450,000 to 650,000 distinct CDR3 sequences, of which more than 15% are seen a single time; more than 10% belongs to the top ten. Input material: PBMCs or a T cell subset sorted from them (not recorded which). The receptor source for this set is an adult woman who had mild COVID-19 (a few samples of this study predate the infection). Cell type and time point are not known. CDR3s include the opening cysteine and the closing phenylalanine or tryptophan. Fields, in order: clone size, J gene, D gene, V gene, CDR3 protein, CDR3 DNA. D genes are given only for firm matches. Clone sizes are given selectively: once, few, many, or a class where the clone is expanded.

>few|TRBJ1-1|TRBD1|TRBV27
CASSFRLWAGGPTEAFF
TGTGCCAGCAGTTTTAGGTTGTGGGCAGGGGGCCCCACTGAAGCTTTCTTT
>NA|TRBJ1-1|NA|TRBV5-1
CASSYDAWTEAFF
TGCGCCAGCAGCTATGATGCGTGGACTGAAGCTTTCTTT
>NA|TRBJ1-1|NA|TRBV7-9
CASSWGHSNTEAFF
TGTGCCAGCAGCTGGGGACATTCGAACACTGAAGCTTTCTTT
>NA|TRBJ2-3|NA|TRBV7-9
CASSAEGFNTQYF
TGTGCCAGCAGCGCCGAAGGGTTTAATACGCAGTATTTT
>NA|TRBJ1-1|NA|TRBV27
CASSYWSNTEAFF
TGTGCCAGCAGTTACTGGTCGAACACTGAAGCTTTCTTT
>NA|TRBJ2-7|NA|TRBV7-9
CASSSSLLWAGEQYF
TGTGCCAGCAGCTCTTCACTCCTCTGGGCGGGAGAGCAGTACTTC
>NA|TRBJ2-2|TRBD2|TRBV20-1
CSARREGSYTGELFF
TGCAGTGCTAGAAGGGAGGGGTCCTACACCGGGGAGCTGTTTTTT
>NA|TRBJ2-7|NA|TRBV5-1
CASSWTASSYEQYF
TGCGCCAGCAGCTGGACTGCCAGCTCCTACGAGCAGTACTTC
>NA|TRBJ2-7|NA|TRBV27
CASSLNRADYEQYF
TGTGCCAGCAGCCTGAATAGGGCCGACTACGAGCAGTACTTC
>few|TRBJ2-1|TRBD2|TRBV7-9
CASSLETSLQFF
TGTGCCAGCAGCTTAGAGACTAGCCTGCAGTTCTTC
>NA|TRBJ2-5|NA|TRBV7-8
CASSPLPGLPTETQYF
TGTGCCAGCAGCCCCCTACCGGGTCTCCCAACGGAGACCCAGTACTTC
>many|TRBJ2-3|TRBD2|TRBV7-7
CASSFLGGDTQYF
TGTGCTAGCAGCTTCTTGGGAGGGGATACGCAGTATTTT
>NA|TRBJ2-2|NA|TRBV6-2/TRBV6-3
CASSYRGESTGELFF
TGTGCCAGCAGTTACAGGGGGGAGAGCACCGGGGAGCTGTTTTTT
>few|TRBJ2-7|TRBD1|TRBV10-3
CAISRDSSYEQYF
TGTGCCATCAGTCGGGACAGCTCCTACGAGCAGTACTTC
>NA|TRBJ2-7|TRBD1|TRBV6-6
CASSGDRGRPISYEQYF
TGTGCCAGCAGTGGGGACAGGGGGCGTCCCATCTCCTACGAGCAGTACTTC
>NA|TRBJ2-3|NA|TRBV3-1
CASSQGGSDTDTQYF
TGTGCCAGCAGCCAAGGGGGCAGCGACACAGATACGCAGTATTTT
>few|TRBJ2-7|TRBD1|TRBV6-5
CASSETGGSYEQYF
TGTGCCAGCAGCGAGACAGGGGGCTCCTACGAGCAGTACTTC
>many|TRBJ2-7|NA|TRBV12-3/TRBV12-4
CASSLGGALSYEQYF
TGTGCCAGCAGTTTGGGAGGCGCCCTCTCCTACGAGCAGTACTTC
>NA|TRBJ2-1|NA|TRBV12-3/TRBV12-4
CASSGPLGEQFF
TGTGCCAGTTCGGGTCCATTGGGTGAGCAGTTCTTC
>few|TRBJ2-1|TRBD1|TRBV20-1
CSALTGQSSYNEQFF
TGCAGTGCTCTTACGGGACAGAGTTCCTACAATGAGCAGTTCTTC
>NA|TRBJ2-6|TRBD2|TRBV12-3/TRBV12-4
CASAGGAGANVLTF
TGTGCCAGCGCCGGGGGGGCTGGGGCCAACGTCCTGACTTTC
>few|TRBJ2-5|NA|TRBV29-1
CSVGQQTQYF
TGCAGCGTAGGTCAGCAGACCCAGTACTTC
>NA|TRBJ2-2|NA|TRBV5-1
CASSLTRGPGSCFF
NA
>NA|TRBJ2-5|NA|TRBV7-2
CASSLGSFRSSLETQYF
TGTGCCAGCAGCTTAGGTAGCTTTAGGTCTAGCTTGGAGACCCAGTACTTC
>NA|TRBJ1-2|NA|TRBV7-8
CASSLLSGRETNYGYTF
TGTGCCAGCAGCCTATTAAGCGGCAGAGAAACGAACTATGGCTACACCTTC
>NA|TRBJ1-5|NA|TRBV5-1
CASSLAGVQPQHF
TGCGCCAGCAGCTTGGCGGGTGTTCAGCCCCAGCATTTT
>once|TRBJ1-1|NA|TRBV20-1
CSARLSRADEAFF
TGCAGTGCTAGGTTAAGCAGGGCGGATGAAGCTTTCTTT
>few|TRBJ1-2|NA|TRBV7-3
CASSLKSAAGYTF
TGTGCCAGCAGCTTAAAATCGGCAGCCGGCTACACCTTC